These 3 T cell receptor beta chains originate from one sample sequenced in a study of blood T cell repertoires in COVID-19. Sequencing used immunoSEQ multiplex PCR; TCRdb keeps in-frame clones, though not all of them. This table holds 65,000 to 90,000 clones, about 88% found once. The specimen sequenced was peripheral blood. The receptors originated from a human donor in a cohort sampled during active COVID-19.

The chain has TRBV19 and TRBJ2-2; 8 bases map to TRBD2. V gave up 5 bases and J gave up 5 bases; unmatched junction bases: 4. The CDR3 sequence is 14 residues long. Germline lookup yields CDR1 LNHDA and CDR2 SQIVND (reference sequence). In DNA form, the CDR3 reads TGTGCCAGTAGTCGGCGGGAGGCTACCGGGGAGCTGTTTTTT. This gives the protein CASSRREATGELFF.

The genes are TRBV29-1 and TRBJ1-4; TRBD1 is a possible D gene (6 bases). Trimming took off 4 bases at V and 3 bases at J, with 12 bases between the two ends. Germline CDR1 is SQVTM and CDR2 is ANQGSEA. CDR3 length equals 14 residues. CDR3: CSVATGPSNEKLFF. The CDR3 bases are TGCAGCGTTGCTACAGGGCCTTCTAATGAAAAACTGTTTTTT.

The chain joins TRBV19 to TRBJ2-5, with TRBD2 identical over 12 bases. CDR3 length equals 15 residues. V shed 4 bases, J shed 2 bases, and the junction held 2 bases outside the gene matches. In germline, CDR1 is LNHDA, CDR2 SQIVND (reference sequence). This chain's CDR3 is CASSTLAGGQETQYF. In DNA form, the CDR3 reads TGTGCCAGTAGTACCCTAGCGGGAGGGCAAGAGACCCAGTACTTC. The full variable domain, its missing parts supplied by reference TRBV19 and TRBJ2-5, is DGGITQSPKYLFRKEGQNVTLSCEQNLNHDAMYWYRQDPGQGLRLIYYSQIVNDFQKGDIAEGYSVSREKKESFPLTVTSAQKNPTAFYLCASSTLAGGQETQYFGPGTRLLVL.